Listed below are T cell receptor beta chains from one sample, sequenced in a study of CD8 T cells in ankylosing spondylitis. TCRdb re-derived calls from the 5' RACE reads in MiXCR, one entry per CDR3 protein. The top ten clones hold around 4.7% of a sample with some 200,000 distinct CDR3 sequences, about 20% of them seen once. Material: blood, either unsorted or a sorted T cell fraction (not recorded which). The receptors come from a male donor aged 10-30 years with ankylosing spondylitis or in good health (not recorded which). Each CDR3 is given with its conserved first and last residue. The D gene is left open where the match is weak. Not all rows give a size; the values are once, few, many and, for expanded clones, a class.

TRBJ2-1	TRBV4-1	many	-	TGCGCCAGCAGCCCCACAGCTTACAATGAGCAGTTCTTC	CASSPTAYNEQFF
TRBJ2-6	TRBV18	-	TRBD1	TGTGCCAGCTCACCAGACAGGGGTGGGGCCAACGTCCTGACTTTC	CASSPDRGGANVLTF
TRBJ2-2	TRBV29-1	many	TRBD2	TGCAGCGTTGTGATTGTTGCGGGAGTGGTCGGGGAGCTGTTTTTT	CSVVIVAGVVGELFF
TRBJ2-1	TRBV20-1	many	TRBD2	TGCAGTGCTAGTAAAATTAGCGGGAGTCGGGATGAGCAGTTCTTC	CSASKISGSRDEQFF
TRBJ2-1	TRBV18	many	TRBD2	TGTGCCAGCTCACGATTAGCGGGAAACTACAATGAGCAGTTCTTC	CASSRLAGNYNEQFF
TRBJ2-7	TRBV12-3/TRBV12-4	many	TRBD2	TGTGCCAGCAGAACCGGGACTAGCGACAGCTACGAGCAGTACTTC	CASRTGTSDSYEQYF
TRBJ1-5	TRBV25-1	-	TRBD1	TGTGCCAGCAGTGAATTTACAGGGGGCAATCAGCCCCAGCATTTT	CASSEFTGGNQPQHF
TRBJ2-5	TRBV27	many	-	TGTGCCAGCAGTAACAGGCCCGCAGAGACCCAGTACTTC	CASSNRPAETQYF
TRBJ1-4	TRBV20-1	-	-	TGCAGTGCACGGACCGGGTCCGGAGGTGAAAAACTGTTTTTT	CSARTGSGGEKLFF
TRBJ1-1	TRBV27	many	-	TGTGCCAGCAGTCCGACCGGTTGGGGGAGCACTGAAGCTTTCTTT	CASSPTGWGSTEAFF
TRBJ2-3	TRBV5-1	many	-	TGCGCCAGCAGACGCCAAACGGGAGATACGCAGTATTTT	CASRRQTGDTQYF
TRBJ1-2	TRBV12-3/TRBV12-4	many	-	TGTGCCAGCAGTTTAGATCCAGAGATCTATGGCTACACCTTC	CASSLDPEIYGYTF
TRBJ1-1	TRBV5-1	many	-	TGCGCCAGCAGCTTGGATTTTCGGGACACTGAAGCTTTCTTT	CASSLDFRDTEAFF
TRBJ2-1	TRBV2	many	TRBD2	TGTGCCAGCCCTCCTAGCGGGGTTTCCTACAATGAGCAGTTCTTC	CASPPSGVSYNEQFF
TRBJ2-3	TRBV13	-	-	TGTGCCAGCAGCGGCAGGGTCCCAGATACGCAGTATTTT	CASSGRVPDTQYF
TRBJ2-7	TRBV29-1	-	TRBD1	TGCAGCGTTGGAGTAAGGACAGGGCCCCTTAACGAGCAGTACTTC	CSVGVRTGPLNEQYF
TRBJ1-1	TRBV28	many	-	TGTGCCGGCTCCAGGGTTTTGAACACTGAAGCTTTCTTT	CAGSRVLNTEAFF
TRBJ2-1	TRBV29-1	-	-	TGCAGCGTAAGCGGAGATTACAATGAGCAGTTCTTC	CSVSGDYNEQFF
TRBJ2-3	TRBV5-1	many	-	TGCGCCAGCAGCTTGGCCCGCCAGGAGGGGGATACGCAGTATTTT	CASSLARQEGDTQYF
TRBJ1-1	TRBV29-1	many	-	TGCAGCGTGAAAGGGGGGACTGAAGCTTTCTTT	CSVKGGTEAFF
TRBJ2-7	TRBV28	many	-	TGTGCCAGCAGTTTAGCGGGTAGCTCCTACGAGCAGTACTTC	CASSLAGSSYEQYF
TRBJ2-3	TRBV4-1	many	TRBD2	TGCGCCAGCAGCCAAGATGGAGGTAGCGGGAGGGCGGATACGCAGTATTTT	CASSQDGGSGRADTQYF
TRBJ1-6	TRBV4-3	many	-	TGCGCCAGCAGCCAAGTACCAGGGGTTAATTCACCCCTCCACTTT	CASSQVPGVNSPLHF
TRBJ1-5	TRBV5-6	many	-	TGTGCCAGCAGCCTCGCTGATCAGCCCCAGCATTTT	CASSLADQPQHF
TRBJ1-5	TRBV7-9	many	TRBD1	TGTGCCAGCAGCTTAGAGGGGGCTAGCAATCAGCCCCAGCATTTT	CASSLEGASNQPQHF
TRBJ2-5	TRBV29-1	-	-	TGCAGCGTGAAGGGACGGGCCCAAGAGACCCAGTACTTC	CSVKGRAQETQYF
TRBJ2-3	TRBV7-3	-	TRBD2	TGTGCCAGCCGAGGGGATAGCGGGGACACAGATACGCAGTATTTT	CASRGDSGDTDTQYF
TRBJ2-1	TRBV20-1	few	-	TGCAGTGCTTCTCCGGTCAATGAGCAGTTCTTC	CSASPVNEQFF
TRBJ2-5	TRBV6-5	many	-	TGTGCCAGCAGTTATGGAGGGGGTGAGACCCAGTACTTC	CASSYGGGETQYF
TRBJ1-2	TRBV14	many	-	TGTGCCAGCAGCCAAGAGGGGGCGGTCGGAAGGGGCTACACCTTC	CASSQEGAVGRGYTF
TRBJ1-3	TRBV5-1	once	-	TGCGCCAGCAGCGCCAACCGGGGCTCTGGAAACACCATATATTTT	CASSANRGSGNTIYF
TRBJ2-3	TRBV29-1	many	TRBD1	TGCAGCGTTGAAAAGACAGGGATTAGCACAGATACGCAGTATTTT	CSVEKTGISTDTQYF
TRBJ2-5	TRBV4-1	many	-	TGCGCCAGCAGCCAAGGAACCAGGGGCGAGACCCAGTACTTC	CASSQGTRGETQYF
TRBJ2-2	TRBV2	many	-	TGTGCCAGCAGTGAAGGATTGAACACCGGGGAGCTGTTTTTT	CASSEGLNTGELFF
TRBJ2-1	TRBV12-3/TRBV12-4	many	TRBD2	TGTGCCAGCAGTTTATTGGGGGAGGGGACTAGCGCTAGCAATGAGCAGTTCTTC	CASSLLGEGTSASNEQFF
TRBJ2-2	TRBV7-2	many	TRBD2	TGTGCCAGCAGCTTAGCAGTCGGTAGCGGGAGTGCGAACACCGGGGAGCTGTTTTTT	CASSLAVGSGSANTGELFF
TRBJ2-1	TRBV19	once	TRBD2	TGTGCCAGTAGTTTCTCGCGGGAGGGGTACAATGAGCAGTTCTTC	CASSFSREGYNEQFF
TRBJ1-1	TRBV20-1	many	-	TGCAGTGCTAGAGATAGAAGGCTGGCAGTGAACACTGAAGCTTTCTTT	CSARDRRLAVNTEAFF
TRBJ2-7	TRBV7-3	many	-	TGTGCCAGCAGTCGCGACGGCACCTTCGGTGAGCAGTACTTC	CASSRDGTFGEQYF
TRBJ1-5	TRBV20-1	-	-	TGCAGTGCGATCGTCGATAGCAATCAGCCCCAGCATTTT	CSAIVDSNQPQHF
TRBJ2-1	TRBV20-1	-	-	TGCAGTGCTAGAGTCCCCACTACACAGAATGAGCAGTTCTTC	CSARVPTTQNEQFF
TRBJ2-3	TRBV6-5	-	TRBD2	TGTGCCAGCAGTTACTCGTTTCCAGCGGGAGGGAGGGCAGATACGCAGTATTTT	CASSYSFPAGGRADTQYF
TRBJ2-5	TRBV19	many	-	TGTGCCAGCCGAGCGGTTTCTAAGTCCCAAGAGACCCAGTACTTC	CASRAVSKSQETQYF
TRBJ2-1	TRBV7-9	few	TRBD2	TGTGCCAGCAGCCGAATAGCGGGAGAGGGCAATGAGCAGTTCTTC	CASSRIAGEGNEQFF
TRBJ2-7	TRBV19	many	-	TGTGCCAGTAGTATCGCAGGGGCCTACGAGCAGTACTTC	CASSIAGAYEQYF
TRBJ2-7	TRBV11-2	many	-	TGTGCCAGCAGCTTGGTTTATTCGCACGAGCAGTACTTC	CASSLVYSHEQYF
TRBJ2-1	TRBV7-2	few	TRBD2	TGTGCCAGCAGCTTGTCGGGGACTAGGGCTTACAATGAGCAGTTCTTC	CASSLSGTRAYNEQFF
TRBJ2-3	TRBV11-2	many	-	TGTGCCAGCAGCTTAGCGAGGGGTGGGCCCCCCTCCACAGATACGCAGTATTTT	CASSLARGGPPSTDTQYF
TRBJ2-1	TRBV11-3	-	-	TGTGCCAGCAGCTTAGATCATCCCAATGAGCAGTTCTTC	CASSLDHPNEQFF
TRBJ2-7	TRBV20-1	-	-	TGCAGTGCTAGAGGATTTGGGAACCCCTACGAGCAGTACTTC	CSARGFGNPYEQYF
TRBJ2-1	TRBV14	many	-	TGTGCCAGCAGCCAGGCCACCTTCGGGTGGCAGTTCTTC	CASSQATFGWQFF
TRBJ1-5	TRBV6-5	-	TRBD1	TGTGCCAGCAGTCCGGACAGGGTCAAGCAGCCCCAGCATTTT	CASSPDRVKQPQHF
TRBJ2-3	TRBV28	few	-	TGTGCCAGCAGTTTAACCACCGGGACATATTTT	CASSLTTGTYF